This is a list of T cell receptor beta chains from one sample in a study of Ad26.COV2.S vaccination and SARS-CoV-2 variants. Only in-frame clones appear in the TCRdb table, and some are missing; sequencing was by immunoSEQ multiplex PCR. The sample records roughly 500,000 clones, approximately 88% being singletons. Sample: peripheral blood, taken in a trial of Ad26.COV2.S vaccine versus placebo. Receptors originate from a person aged 18-60 years who received the Ad26.COV2.S COVID-19 vaccine or a placebo. CDR3s leave out the opening cysteine and the closing phenylalanine or tryptophan. Fields, in order: J gene, V gene, CDR3 protein.

j_call: TRBJ1-2
v_call: TRBV2
cdr3_aa: ASSERGRGYGYT

j_call: TRBJ2-5
v_call: TRBV5-1
cdr3_aa: ASSLERQRTQY

j_call: TRBJ2-1
v_call: TRBV6-2/TRBV6-3
cdr3_aa: ASSKLAGENNEQF

j_call: TRBJ2-6
v_call: TRBV25-1
cdr3_aa: ASTTGGGGGANVLT

j_call: TRBJ2-2
v_call: TRBV5-1
cdr3_aa: ASSPWGRSAGELF

j_call: TRBJ2-4
v_call: TRBV11-2
cdr3_aa: ASSPVAGERDIQY

j_call: TRBJ1-6
v_call: TRBV10-3
cdr3_aa: AISEIQGVSYNSPLH

j_call: TRBJ1-3
v_call: TRBV29-1
cdr3_aa: SVAGAGGNTIY

j_call: TRBJ2-1
v_call: TRBV5-1
cdr3_aa: ASSTDGMGEQF

j_call: TRBJ1-5
v_call: TRBV6-2/TRBV6-3
cdr3_aa: ASSYSGENQPQH

j_call: TRBJ1-2
v_call: TRBV10-1
cdr3_aa: ASSRRDIKGYT

j_call: TRBJ2-3
v_call: TRBV28
cdr3_aa: ASSLGRSLTDTQY

j_call: TRBJ2-7
v_call: TRBV30
cdr3_aa: AWSFAWEQY

j_call: TRBJ1-3
v_call: TRBV28
cdr3_aa: ASSFWTGNGNTIY

j_call: TRBJ2-5
v_call: TRBV9
cdr3_aa: ASSGTGAQY

j_call: TRBJ1-2
v_call: TRBV30
cdr3_aa: AWNGGTYGYT

j_call: TRBJ1-1
v_call: TRBV2
cdr3_aa: ASNPTGGGNTEAF